This entry concerns a single T cell receptor beta chain. This sample was included in a study of blood T cell repertoires in COVID-19. Looking at the study overall: Samples came from the United States, Italy and Spain, spanning acute and convalescent COVID-19. From T cells, B-cell-depleted T cells, or PBMCs came the material, which was cDNA or gDNA.

Germline-derived CDR1 and CDR2 are SGDLS and YYNGEE. Losses at the gene ends were 3 bases for V and 4 bases for J; bases not matched to a gene: 8. This CDR3 region has 16 residues. Original processing methods: Scientists estimated how many nucleated cells there were by amplifying reference gene primers. TCRdb's copy holds only in-frame clones and misses some; the assay was immunoSEQ multiplex PCR. V, J and clone size derive from that table, while D and trimming were established from the DNA sequence. Counted here are over 85,000 clones, 75% to 80% occurring once; the ten biggest clones make up 15% to 20%.

This clonotype was sampled from an elderly woman with active or convalescent COVID-19. Specimen: peripheral blood. The chain couples TRBV9 to TRBJ2-2, with 8 bases that match TRBD2. The DNA of the CDR3 is TGTGCCAGCAGCGCCAGCGGGAGTACTATCACCGGGGAGCTGTTTTTT. This encodes CASSASGSTITGELFF.